The 12 T cell receptor beta chains below all came from one sample that was sequenced in a study of beta chain features in type 1 diabetes. Points from the study as a whole: TCRB CDR3s were moderately but significantly shorter in Type 1 diabetes patients in all four CD4+ subsets.

Antigens for these TCRs are unknown. Isolated RNA was reverse transcribed in full, so expressed TCRB transcripts were sequenced. Measured with immunoSEQ multiplex PCR; TCRdb has only the in-frame clones, and not every one. The repertoire holds about 160,000 clones, with 8% to 8.5% as singletons. Source material: central memory CD4+ T cells from blood. These receptors all stem from a woman aged 18-30 years with type 1 diabetes.

There are a few counts of this clone. This chain links TRBV7-9 with TRBJ1-1; D is perhaps TRBD1 (5 bases). Between the trimmed V and J ends, which lost 5 bases and 1 base, there was a span of 11 bases. The CDR3 extends over 14 amino acids. CDR1 is SEHNR and CDR2 is FQNEAQ in the germline V gene (reference sequence). In DNA form, the CDR3 reads TGTGCCAGCAGCCAACAAGGGGCGAACACTGAAGCTTTCTTT. Its translation: CASSQQGANTEAFF.

The CDR3 spells CASSVQGLSYEQYF. The CDR3, as DNA: TGTGCCAGCAGCGTTCAGGGCCTCTCCTACGAGCAGTACTTC. The chain has TRBV11-2 and TRBJ2-7; a possible D gene is TRBD1 (5 bases). The CDR3 extends over 14 amino acids. The ends were cut back, 5 bases at V and 0 bases at J, with 11 bases in the middle. The germline V gene encodes CDR1 SGHAT and CDR2 FQNNGV.

The chain joins TRBV6-6 to TRBJ2-4; D not certain. Trimming pared 5 bases from V and 0 bases from J, leaving 8 bases between. The CDR3 length is 14 residues. Germline CDR1 reads MNHNY; CDR2 reads SVGAGI (reference sequence). The CDR3: CASSPELAKNIQYF. CDR3 DNA sequence: TGTGCCAGCAGTCCGGAGCTAGCCAAAAACATTCAGTACTTC.

This clone was picked up many times. Other DNA sequences within the sample encode an identical CDR3. The chain links TRBV28 to TRBJ2-7; TRBD1 agrees at 8 bases. V lost 6 bases, J lost 6 bases, and 7 bases stayed unmatched. Germline V gene sequence: CDR1 MDHEN, CDR2 SYDVKM. This CDR3 has 13 amino acids. CDR3 nucleotides: TGTGCCAGCAGCTCCGGACAGGGAGGCGAGCAGTACTTC. It specifies CASSSGQGGEQYF.

This clone was observed a handful of times. The chain employs TRBV5-4 and TRBJ2-7; the D gene is possibly TRBD2 (6 bases). The CDR3 covers 13 residues. The germline V and J ends were trimmed by 1 base and 2 bases, with 7 bases remaining between them. Germline CDR1 is SGHNT and CDR2 is YYREEE (reference sequence). CDR3 sequence: CASSLRGTYEQYF. In DNA, the CDR3 is TGTGCCAGCAGCTTGCGCGGGACCTACGAGCAGTACTTC.

This clone came up a few times. The chain combines TRBV6-1 with TRBJ2-3, with 10 nucleotides matching TRBD2. The CDR3 has 18 amino acids. V shed 0 bases, J shed 6 bases, and the junction held 12 bases outside the gene matches. Per the germline V gene, CDR1 is MNHNS and CDR2 is SASEGT. The DNA for the CDR3 is TGTGCCAGCAGTGAAGCTTGGCCGGGACTAGCGTCGCCGGATACGCAGTATTTT. Its translation is CASSEAWPGLASPDTQYF.

This clone was picked up a small number of times. This rearrangement joins TRBV11-2 to TRBJ2-7; 7 nucleotides line up with TRBD1. With V trimmed by 3 bases and J by 6 bases, 11 bases remained unmatched. This CDR3 contains 15 residues. Germline CDR1 SGHAT, CDR2 FQNNGV. CDR3 sequence reads: CASSLAGTAPGEQYF. In DNA, the CDR3 is TGTGCCAGCAGCTTGGCCGGGACAGCTCCTGGCGAGCAGTACTTC.

V is TRBV7-8 and J is TRBJ1-2; D is undetermined. The V end was cut by 5 bases, the J end by 4 bases, with 14 bases between. This CDR3 comprises 14 residues. CDR1 is SGHVS, CDR2 FQNEAQ, per germline. CDR3 in amino acids: CASSISELSYGYTF. Written as DNA, the CDR3 is TGTGCCAGCAGCATCTCGGAGCTTAGCTATGGCTACACCTTC.

V gene TRBV7-8 combines with J gene TRBJ2-5; 8 bases map to TRBD1. The CDR3 consists of 18 residues. Germline values: CDR1 SGHVS, CDR2 FQNEAQ. Germline trimming cut 5 bases from V and 4 bases from J; bases unmatched to any gene: 18. CDR3 bases: TGTGCCAGCAGCCTTAGTTGGCAGGGGGCGAGTTGGGGAGAGACCCAGTACTTC. Protein product: CASSLSWQGASWGETQYF.

The chain is built from TRBV5-1 and TRBJ2-5, with 10 bases identical to TRBD2. This CDR3 is 16 amino acids long. Germline V gives CDR1 SGHRS, CDR2 YFSETQ. V shed 2 bases, J shed 3 bases, and the junction held 7 bases outside the gene matches. The CDR3, as DNA: TGCGCCAGCAGCTTACTACCTAGCGGGAGAAAAGAGACCCAGTACTTC. The encoded protein is CASSLLPSGRKETQYF.

This clone was seen a handful of times. The genes are TRBV30 and TRBJ1-2, with 7 bases lining up with TRBD1. Losses at the gene ends were 3 bases for V and 2 bases for J; bases not matched to a gene: 3. The CDR3 runs to 13 residues. Looked up from germline, CDR1 is GTSNPN and CDR2 is SVGIG (reference sequence). CDR3 protein: CAWRRDSNYGYTF. CDR3 DNA: TGTGCCTGGAGACGGGACAGCAACTATGGCTACACCTTC.

This clone was seen a handful of times. The chain carries TRBV27 and TRBJ2-3; 8 bases align to TRBD1. This CDR3 comprises 14 residues. V trimming: 5 bases; J trimming: 4 bases; junction bases outside the gene matches: 5. The germline V gene encodes CDR1 MNHEY and CDR2 SMNVEV (reference sequence). The CDR3 spells CASSQRTGPDTQYF. DNA for the CDR3: TGTGCCAGCAGTCAGCGGACAGGGCCAGATACGCAGTATTTT.